The 10 T cell receptor beta chains given below trace back to one sample, sequenced in a study of T cells in Graves' hyperthyroidism and ophthalmopathy. The investigators amplified TCR beta CDR3 regions from RNA transcripts. The HTBI set primed first-round TCR CDR3 RT-PCR. TCRdb recomputed calls from the multiplex PCR reads with MiXCR, one row per CDR3 protein. Here the sample spans around 400,000 distinct CDR3 sequences, less than 15% being singletons. The sequenced sample consisted of blood. These receptors came from a young woman with Graves' hyperthyroidism.

This clonotype was detected a few times. The chain joins TRBV11-2 to TRBJ1-1; D is unclear. Germline V gives CDR1 SGHAT, CDR2 FQNNGV. The CDR3 runs 13 residues. V lost 1 base and J lost 4, with 7 bases in between. CDR3 region: CASSLGEVTEAFF. DNA for the CDR3: TGTGCCAGCAGCTTAGGCGAGGTCACTGAAGCTTTCTTT.

The chain couples TRBV3-1 to TRBJ2-3, with TRBD2 matching over 15 bases. Per the germline V gene, CDR1 is LGHDT and CDR2 is YNNKEL (reference sequence). Trimming took 2 bases from V and 3 from J; bases not matched to a gene: 6. The length of the CDR3 is 18 residues. The chain's CDR3 is CASSQNGLAGGGTDTQYF. Written as DNA, the CDR3 is TGTGCCAGCAGCCAAAACGGACTAGCGGGGGGGGGAACAGATACGCAGTATTTT.

The CDR3 reads CASSTTGGEQYF. The DNA of the CDR3 is TGTGCCAGTAGTACTACGGGGGGCGAGCAGTACTTC. This chain links TRBV19 with TRBJ2-7, with 7 positions matching TRBD2. Germline V gene lookup returns CDR1 LNHDA and CDR2 SQIVND (reference sequence). V shed 4 bases, J shed 6 bases, and the junction held 3 bases outside the gene matches. The CDR3 runs to 12 residues.

V gene TRBV5-6 combines with J gene TRBJ2-7; 8 bases align to TRBD2. The CDR3 is 13 amino acids. Looked up from germline, CDR1 is SGHDT and CDR2 is YYEEEE. V trimming: 0 bases; J trimming: 6 bases; junction bases outside the gene matches: 2. The CDR3 loop reads CASSLGAGGEQYF. The DNA for the CDR3 is TGTGCCAGCAGCTTGGGGGCGGGAGGCGAGCAGTACTTC.

This clonotype was picked up many times. The chain carries TRBV3-1 and TRBJ2-2; D uncertain. There are 15 residues in the CDR3. Germline CDR1 reads LGHDT; CDR2 reads YNNKEL (reference sequence). V lost 4 bases, J lost 4 bases, and 13 bases lay in between. As DNA, the CDR3 is TGTGCCAGCAGCCCCTGGACGGATCGCACCGGGGAGCTGTTTTTT. Amino acid sequence: CASSPWTDRTGELFF. Full variable domain (missing parts from reference TRBV3-1 and TRBJ2-2): DTAVSQTPKYLVTQMGNDKSIKCEQNLGHDTMYWYKQDSKKFLKIMFSYNNKELIINETVPNRFSPKSPDKAHLNLHINSLELGDSAVYFCASSPWTDRTGELFFGEGSRLTVL.

J is TRBJ1-2 and V is TRBV7-9; 10 positions agree with TRBD1. Germline V gene sequence: CDR1 SEHNR, CDR2 FQNEAQ (reference sequence). The V and J ends lost 5 bases and 9 bases, in that order; junction bases with no gene match: 6. The CDR3 totals 13 residues. The CDR3 protein is CASSQGQGRRYTF. The DNA for the CDR3 is TGTGCCAGCAGCCAGGGACAGGGGAGACGCTACACCTTC.

This clonotype appeared many times. The V call is TRBV30, the J call TRBJ1-2, with D possibly being TRBD1 (6 bases). V lost 0 bases and J lost 8, with 16 bases in between. The length of the CDR3 is 14 residues. Germline CDR1 is GTSNPN and CDR2 is SVGIG (reference sequence). CDR3 nucleotides: TGTGCCTGGAGTGTATGGGGGGCCCAATGGGGCTACACCTTC. Translating it yields CAWSVWGAQWGYTF. The full variable domain, in which reference TRBV30 and TRBJ1-2 provide the parts outside the CDR3, is SQTIHQWPATLVQPVGSPLSLECTVEGTSNPNLYWYRQAAGRGLQLLFYSVGIGQISSEVPQNLSASRPQDRQFILSSKKLLLSDSGFYLCAWSVWGAQWGYTFGSGTRLTVV.

This clonotype was found many times. V gene TRBV3-1 combines with J gene TRBJ1-2; 7 bases map to TRBD1. CDR3 length: 16 amino acids. Unmatched junction bases numbered 9, after V lost 4 bases and J lost 1 base. Germline lookup yields CDR1 LGHDT and CDR2 YNNKEL (reference sequence). The CDR3 region is CASSPGQVSHNYGYTF. CDR3 in DNA: TGTGCCAGCAGCCCCGGACAGGTCAGCCATAACTATGGCTACACCTTC. The full variable domain, with the rest looked up from reference TRBV3-1 and TRBJ1-2, is DTAVSQTPKYLVTQMGNDKSIKCEQNLGHDTMYWYKQDSKKFLKIMFSYNNKELIINETVPNRFSPKSPDKAHLNLHINSLELGDSAVYFCASSPGQVSHNYGYTFGSGTRLTVV.

This clonotype has ten or more counts. This rearrangement joins TRBV11-2 to TRBJ2-2; TRBD2 aligns across 8 bases. The CDR3 length is 16 residues. J gave up 1 base and V 6 bases, and 7 bases lay outside the gene matches. CDR1 and CDR2 (germline): SGHAT, FQNNGV. The CDR3 reads CASRFAGGRNTGELFF. CDR3 sequence (DNA): TGTGCCAGCAGGTTCGCGGGGGGACGGAACACCGGGGAGCTGTTTTTT.

This clonotype was seen repeatedly, ten times or more. The chain has TRBV4-3 and TRBJ2-3, with unresolved D. Germline V gene sequence: CDR1 LGHNA, CDR2 YSLEER. The CDR3 runs 13 residues. V was cut by 5 bases and J by 6 bases, with 12 bases left in between. The CDR3 here is CASSFNPGDTQYF. The CDR3 coding sequence is TGCGCCAGCAGCTTTAACCCCGGGGATACGCAGTATTTT.